This paragraph reports one T cell receptor beta chain. Its specificity is unknown. The data originate from a study of OX40 agonist ivuxolimab in advanced cancers. The study, taken as a whole, reports: Among the nonresponders, some also had low normalized T-cell clonal expansion. CD4+ and CD8+ blood T cells expanded clonally by week 6 at 0.1 to 3.0 mg/kg.

Measured with immunoSEQ multiplex PCR; TCRdb has only the in-frame clones, and not every one. Of 65,000 to 85,000 clones listed, less than 85% are singletons. The CDR3 contains 11 residues. Germline CDR1 is KGHSH and CDR2 is LQKENI. V lost 3 bases and J lost 6, with 5 bases in between. Exclusion of a patient followed from autoimmune disease history or systemic immunosuppression. The V gene is TRBV18, the J gene TRBJ1-1; D is uncertain. The source was CD4+ or CD8+ T cells sorted from blood, collected in a trial of the OX40 agonist ivuxolimab. The clonotype originates from an adult with an advanced solid tumor such as melanoma, head and neck, liver or kidney cancer. CDR3 amino acids: CASSPDSEAFF. The CDR3, as DNA: TGTGCCAGCTCACCGGATTCTGAAGCTTTCTTT.